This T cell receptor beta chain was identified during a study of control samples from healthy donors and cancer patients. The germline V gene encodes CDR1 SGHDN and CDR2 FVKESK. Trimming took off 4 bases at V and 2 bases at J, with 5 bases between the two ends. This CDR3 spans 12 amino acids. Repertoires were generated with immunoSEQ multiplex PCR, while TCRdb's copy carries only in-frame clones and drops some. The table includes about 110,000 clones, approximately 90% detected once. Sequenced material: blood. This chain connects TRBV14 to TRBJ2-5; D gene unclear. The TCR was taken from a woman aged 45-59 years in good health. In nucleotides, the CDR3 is TGTGCCAGCAGCCGGGTACAAGAGACCCAGTACTTC. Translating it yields CASSRVQETQYF.